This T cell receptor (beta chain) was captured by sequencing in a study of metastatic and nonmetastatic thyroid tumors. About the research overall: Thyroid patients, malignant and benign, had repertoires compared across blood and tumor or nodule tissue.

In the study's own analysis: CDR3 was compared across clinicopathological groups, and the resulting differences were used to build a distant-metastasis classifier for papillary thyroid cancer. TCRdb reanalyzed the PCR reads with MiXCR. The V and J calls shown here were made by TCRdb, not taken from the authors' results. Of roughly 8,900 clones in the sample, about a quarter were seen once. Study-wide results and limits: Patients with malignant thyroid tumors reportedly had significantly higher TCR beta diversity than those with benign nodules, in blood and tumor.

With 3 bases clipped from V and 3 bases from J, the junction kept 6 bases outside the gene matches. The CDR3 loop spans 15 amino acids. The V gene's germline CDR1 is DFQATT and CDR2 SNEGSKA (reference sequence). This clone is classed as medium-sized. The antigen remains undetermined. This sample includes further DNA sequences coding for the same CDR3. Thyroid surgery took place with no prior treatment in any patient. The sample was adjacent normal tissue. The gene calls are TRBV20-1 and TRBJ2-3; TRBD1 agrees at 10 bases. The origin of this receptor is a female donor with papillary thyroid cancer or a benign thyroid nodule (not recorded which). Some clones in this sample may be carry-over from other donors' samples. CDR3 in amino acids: CSARQDRGGTDTQYF. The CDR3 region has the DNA TGCAGTGCTAGGCAGGACAGGGGGGGGACAGATACGCAGTATTTT.